These T cell receptor beta chains were read from a single sample in a study of breast tumors, draining lymph nodes, adjacent tissues. TCRdb used MiXCR to reprocess the multiplex PCR reads, holding one entry per CDR3 protein. The sample gives about 15,000 distinct CDR3 sequences, 55% of which show up once; 30% to 35% is in the top ten. The sequenced material came from tumor-adjacent breast tissue. The receptors stem from a female donor with breast cancer. Some clones in this sample may be carry-over from other donors' samples. Each CDR3 is given with its conserved first and last residue. Fields, in order: CDR3 protein, V gene, clone size, J gene. Rows may omit the clone size; those that give it use once, few, many or a size class.

cdr3_aa: CASSEPNQPQHF; v_call: TRBV25-1; clone_size: .; j_call: TRBJ1-5
cdr3_aa: CASSLDFFAGGETQYF; v_call: TRBV7-2; clone_size: many; j_call: TRBJ2-5
cdr3_aa: CASSEFHYEQYF; v_call: TRBV6-1; clone_size: .; j_call: TRBJ2-7
cdr3_aa: CASSQIGGVGANYGYTF; v_call: TRBV7-3; clone_size: .; j_call: TRBJ1-2
cdr3_aa: CASSIGRSPEQYF; v_call: TRBV19; clone_size: many; j_call: TRBJ2-7
cdr3_aa: CASSSTSGVRETQYF; v_call: TRBV12-3/TRBV12-4; clone_size: .; j_call: TRBJ2-5
cdr3_aa: CASSVGGLAAQDTQYF; v_call: TRBV9; clone_size: .; j_call: TRBJ2-3
cdr3_aa: CAISERQGQEKAQYF; v_call: TRBV10-3; clone_size: many; j_call: TRBJ2-7
cdr3_aa: CASSPTGLAGETQYF; v_call: TRBV7-3; clone_size: .; j_call: TRBJ2-5
cdr3_aa: CSARPAGGNTIYF; v_call: TRBV20-1; clone_size: .; j_call: TRBJ1-3
cdr3_aa: CASSYDMGQGQETQYF; v_call: TRBV6-2/TRBV6-3; clone_size: .; j_call: TRBJ2-5
cdr3_aa: CASGDWEETQYF; v_call: TRBV9; clone_size: many; j_call: TRBJ2-5
cdr3_aa: CASGLARPGQYLFTNYGYTF; v_call: TRBV12-5; clone_size: medium-sized; j_call: TRBJ1-2
cdr3_aa: CSAVAGAIYEQYF; v_call: TRBV20-1; clone_size: medium-sized; j_call: TRBJ2-7
cdr3_aa: CASSQVQGVTEKLFF; v_call: TRBV4-1; clone_size: .; j_call: TRBJ1-4
cdr3_aa: CASSHSRTDYEQYF; v_call: TRBV6-2/TRBV6-3; clone_size: .; j_call: TRBJ2-7
cdr3_aa: CASSQEEARYRSDTQYF; v_call: TRBV4-3; clone_size: once; j_call: TRBJ2-3